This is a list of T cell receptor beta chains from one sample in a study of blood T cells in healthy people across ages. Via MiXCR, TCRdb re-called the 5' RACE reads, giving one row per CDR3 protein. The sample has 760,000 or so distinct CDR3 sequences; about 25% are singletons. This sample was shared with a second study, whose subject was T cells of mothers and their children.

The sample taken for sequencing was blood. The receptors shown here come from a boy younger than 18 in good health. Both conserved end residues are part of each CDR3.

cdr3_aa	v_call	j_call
CASRTDRVRTEAFF	TRBV28	TRBJ1-1
CASSEQAVSTDTQYF	TRBV2	TRBJ2-3
CASSSTGEQPQHF	TRBV12-3/TRBV12-4	TRBJ1-5
CASSYVLGAEPQHF	TRBV6-5	TRBJ1-5
CASSLLAAKNTEAFF	TRBV7-8	TRBJ1-1
CASRLGTGENQPQHF	TRBV6-2/TRBV6-3	TRBJ1-5
CASSLGPRGNTGELFF	TRBV5-6	TRBJ2-2
CASSARQANTGELFF	TRBV9	TRBJ2-2
CASSTRGLSGGRRLGNEQFF	TRBV21-1	NA
CASSHTSGGYEAFF	TRBV14	TRBJ1-1
CSAIGLAELGDEQYF	TRBV20-1	NA
CSAATSGSWEQYF	TRBV29-1	TRBJ2-5
CASAPGLAGTTTDEQFF	TRBV7-9	NA
CASSFPKSYGYTF	TRBV28	TRBJ1-2
CASSPTTGASFYEQYF	TRBV7-9	NA
CASSPPTSAINSYEQYF	TRBV27	TRBJ2-7
CASSWGRVGNIQYF	TRBV28	TRBJ2-4
CSANPLYQETQYF	TRBV20-1	TRBJ2-5
CASPPSGDGGDQPQHF	TRBV28	TRBJ1-5
CSARVLAGAYNEQFF	TRBV20-1	NA
CASSFGTSGSGETQYF	TRBV12-3/TRBV12-4	TRBJ2-5
CASSPPGEEYNEQFF	TRBV28	TRBJ2-1
CAGGGNPYEHYF	TRBV28	TRBJ2-7
CSVLLAGFENEQFF	TRBV29-1	TRBJ2-1